This TCR beta chain stems from a study of blood T cell repertoires in COVID-19. Libraries were prepared by immunoSEQ multiplex PCR; TCRdb keeps only in-frame clonotypes and omits some of them. The repertoire consists of roughly 330,000 clones, with 88% occurring once and the leading ten covering around 5%. Germline V gene lookup returns CDR1 MNHNY and CDR2 SVGAGI (reference sequence). The junction had 6 bases not matched to a gene; V was cut back by 8 bases and J by 0 bases. The CDR3 loop spans 14 amino acids. Participants were aged roughly 18 to 90 years, lived in over 20 US areas, and enrolled virtually.

The source of this sequence is a man aged 25 to 40 who had recovered from COVID-19. V usage is TRBV6-6 and J usage is TRBJ1-2; 7 nucleotides match TRBD1. The sample comprised PBMCs or T cells enriched from blood (not recorded which). The CDR3 loop is CASATGQANYGYTF. CDR3 nucleotides: TGTGCCAGCGCGACAGGACAGGCTAACTATGGCTACACCTTC.